This is a list of T cell receptor beta chains from one sample in a study of vaccination and CD4 T cells after COVID-19. MiXCR, applied by TCRdb to the PCR reads, yields one record per CDR3 protein. The sample shows under 25,000 distinct CDR3 sequences, 23% of them seen only once. Their cognate antigens are unknown. Sequencing used cultured CD4+ T cells from blood. These receptors were collected from a human donor with COVID-19. The CDR3 runs from the conserved cysteine through the conserved F or W. Each record gives: D gene, clone size, V gene, J gene, CDR3 length, CDR3 protein, CDR3 DNA. A D gene is named only where the DNA matches it firmly. For some rows the clone size is stated as once, few or many, or as a class when expanded; others skip it.

D gene: TRBD1
clone size: NA
V gene: TRBV5-4
J gene: TRBJ1-1
CDR3 length: 14
CDR3 protein: CASSWDRGVAEAFF
CDR3 DNA: TGTGCCAGCAGCTGGGACAGGGGTGTGGCTGAAGCTTTCTTT

D gene: NA
clone size: few
V gene: TRBV7-2
J gene: TRBJ2-7
CDR3 length: 12
CDR3 protein: CASSLTGYEQYF
CDR3 DNA: TGTGCCAGCAGCTTAACGGGCTACGAGCAGTACTTC

D gene: NA
clone size: once
V gene: TRBV12-5
J gene: TRBJ1-1
CDR3 length: 14
CDR3 protein: CASGLEERATEAFF
CDR3 DNA: TGTGCTAGTGGTTTGGAAGAGAGGGCCACTGAAGCTTTCTTT

D gene: NA
clone size: NA
V gene: TRBV7-8
J gene: TRBJ2-2
CDR3 length: 14
CDR3 protein: CASSLWSGTGELFF
CDR3 DNA: TGTGCCAGCAGCTTGTGGTCTGGGACCGGGGAGCTGTTTTTT

D gene: NA
clone size: few
V gene: TRBV20-1
J gene: TRBJ1-2
CDR3 length: 14
CDR3 protein: CSARGMDSLVGYTF
CDR3 DNA: TGCAGTGCTAGAGGTATGGACAGTTTGGTTGGCTACACCTTC

D gene: NA
clone size: few
V gene: TRBV28
J gene: TRBJ1-5
CDR3 length: 14
CDR3 protein: CASSLHSVNQPQHF
CDR3 DNA: TGTGCCAGCAGTCTCCACAGCGTCAATCAGCCCCAGCATTTT

D gene: NA
clone size: NA
V gene: TRBV20-1
J gene: TRBJ2-5
CDR3 length: 16
CDR3 protein: CSARDPRAGPQETQYF
CDR3 DNA: TGCAGTGCTAGAGATCCGAGGGCGGGGCCCCAAGAGACCCAGTACTTC

D gene: TRBD2
clone size: NA
V gene: TRBV2
J gene: TRBJ2-1
CDR3 length: 17
CDR3 protein: CASSARLAGAVYNEQFF
CDR3 DNA: TGTGCCAGCAGTGCTAGATTAGCGGGGGCGGTCTACAATGAGCAGTTCTTC

D gene: NA
clone size: NA
V gene: TRBV5-1
J gene: TRBJ2-2
CDR3 length: 16
CDR3 protein: CASRLVERRTTGELFF
CDR3 DNA: TGCGCCAGCAGGTTGGTGGAGCGGAGGACCACCGGGGAGCTGTTTTTT

D gene: TRBD1
clone size: NA
V gene: TRBV12-3/TRBV12-4
J gene: TRBJ2-5
CDR3 length: 13
CDR3 protein: CASRIGGVETQYF
CDR3 DNA: TGTGCCAGCAGGATAGGGGGCGTAGAGACCCAGTACTTC

D gene: TRBD1
clone size: NA
V gene: TRBV20-1
J gene: TRBJ1-5
CDR3 length: 15
CDR3 protein: CSAGGGTGDYQPQHF
CDR3 DNA: TGCAGTGCTGGGGGTGGAACAGGGGATTATCAGCCCCAGCATTTT

D gene: NA
clone size: few
V gene: TRBV11-3
J gene: TRBJ1-3
CDR3 length: 14
CDR3 protein: CASSLDRPGNTIYF
CDR3 DNA: TGTGCCAGCAGCTTAGATCGCCCTGGAAACACCATATATTTT